This T cell receptor (beta chain) emerged from a study of T cells after somatic rescue of genetic block. Assay: immunoSEQ multiplex PCR; the TCRdb copy retains only in-frame clones and omits some. The sample includes roughly 92,000 clones, 85% to 90% of them seen just once. CDR3 size: 14 residues. The V end lost 3 bases, the J end lost 4 bases, and 12 bases lay between the germline ends. Germline CDR1 reads SGHDN; CDR2 reads FVKESK. Sequenced input: peripheral blood mononuclear cells (PBMCs). The chain uses TRBV14 and TRBJ1-1; D not certain. This receptor was identified in a woman between 18 and 29 years old. CDR3 sequence (DNA): TGTGCCAGCAGCCAGTTGCGACTTTCCACTGAAGCTTTCTTT. Protein: CASSQLRLSTEAFF.